This T cell receptor (beta chain) was sequenced for a study of cytotoxic CD8 clonotypes in ibrutinib-treated CLL. Across the whole study: A median approximately 12 months of treatment, range 6 to 36, preceded the collection of response samples. Sequencing produced an average of around 250,000 productive templates and approximately 90,000 productive rearrangements per sample.

Turning to this clone: What it binds is unknown.

Depth targeted 1 in 200,000 to 1 in 1 million T cells, averaging 10x coverage per clonotype. Assay: immunoSEQ multiplex PCR; the TCRdb copy retains only in-frame clones and omits some. The table includes 200,000 to 250,000 clones, around 70% detected once. The ends lost 3 bases at V and 4 bases at J; junction bases unmatched: 8. Germline CDR1 SNHLY, CDR2 FYNNEI. CDR3 size: 15 residues. Overall study findings and caveats: Clonality showed a rise at ibrutinib response that reversed toward baseline at progression.

V and J are TRBV2 and TRBJ1-1; 7 bases line up with TRBD1. Here the sequenced sample was PBMCs, taken after 24 months of ibrutinib treatment. The TCR sequence derives from a human donor with chronic lymphocytic leukemia. The CDR3 reads CASSDEGARGTEAFF. As DNA, the CDR3 is TGTGCCAGCAGTGACGAGGGGGCGCGGGGCACTGAAGCTTTCTTT.